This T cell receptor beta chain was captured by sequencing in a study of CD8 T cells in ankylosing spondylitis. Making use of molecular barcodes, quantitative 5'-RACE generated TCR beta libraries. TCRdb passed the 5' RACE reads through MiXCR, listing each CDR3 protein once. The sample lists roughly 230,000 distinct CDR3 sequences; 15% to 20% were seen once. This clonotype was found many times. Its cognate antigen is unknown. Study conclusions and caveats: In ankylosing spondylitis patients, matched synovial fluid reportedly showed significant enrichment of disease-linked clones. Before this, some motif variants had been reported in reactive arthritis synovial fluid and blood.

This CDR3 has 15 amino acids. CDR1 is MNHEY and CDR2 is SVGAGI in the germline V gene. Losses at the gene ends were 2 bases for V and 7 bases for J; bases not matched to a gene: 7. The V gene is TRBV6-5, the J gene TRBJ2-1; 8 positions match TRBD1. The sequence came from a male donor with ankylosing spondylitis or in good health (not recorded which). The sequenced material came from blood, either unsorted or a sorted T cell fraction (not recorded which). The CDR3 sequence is CASSYAQGAVNEQFF. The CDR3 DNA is TGTGCCAGCAGTTACGCCCAGGGGGCGGTGAATGAGCAGTTCTTC.